This T cell receptor (beta chain) was found in a study of T cell changes during pregnancy in multiple sclerosis. This CDR3 is built from 17 residues. CDR1 and CDR2 (germline): SGHAT, FQNNGV. J was trimmed by 0 bases and V by 0 bases; bases with no gene match: 8. Clones were read by immunoSEQ multiplex PCR, and TCRdb kept only the in-frame ones, dropping some. Altogether 30,000 or so clones are present, approximately 89% being singletons, with the ten largest covering over 4.5%. This receptor was taken from a female donor with multiple sclerosis, enrolled in a pregnancy study. The chain couples TRBV11-2 to TRBJ2-7; 7 bases are shared with TRBD2. This specimen consisted of CD8+ T cells from peripheral blood mononuclear cells, obtained in the first trimester of pregnancy. CDR3 sequence: CASSLDLGEGLSYEQYF. The CDR3 region has the DNA TGTGCCAGCAGCTTAGATCTCGGGGAGGGCCTCTCCTACGAGCAGTACTTC.